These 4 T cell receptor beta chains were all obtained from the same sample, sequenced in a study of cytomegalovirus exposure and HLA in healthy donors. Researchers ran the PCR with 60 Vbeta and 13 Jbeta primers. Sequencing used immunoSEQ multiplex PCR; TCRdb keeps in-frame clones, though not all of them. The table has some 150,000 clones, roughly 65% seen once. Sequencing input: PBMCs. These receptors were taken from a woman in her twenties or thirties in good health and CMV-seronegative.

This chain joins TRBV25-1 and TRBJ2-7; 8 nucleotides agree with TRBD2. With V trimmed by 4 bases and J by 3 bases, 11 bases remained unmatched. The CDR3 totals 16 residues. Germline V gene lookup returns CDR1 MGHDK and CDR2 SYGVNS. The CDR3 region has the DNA TGTGCCAGCAGTGCCCTAATTAGCGGGGAGGTCTACGAGCAGTACTTC. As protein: CASSALISGEVYEQYF.

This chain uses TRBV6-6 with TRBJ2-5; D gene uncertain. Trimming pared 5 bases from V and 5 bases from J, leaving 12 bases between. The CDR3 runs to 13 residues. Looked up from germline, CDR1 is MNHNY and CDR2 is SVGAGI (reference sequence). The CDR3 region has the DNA TGTGCCAGCAGTCACGGTCCCGGGGAGACCCAGTACTTC. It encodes CASSHGPGETQYF.

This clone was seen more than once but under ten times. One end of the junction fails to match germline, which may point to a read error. The CDR3 region has the DNA TGTGCTAGCAGCTTAGTTTTCAGGGTTTACACTGAAGCTTTCTTT. Its translation is CASSLVFRVYTEAFF. The rearrangement joins TRBV7-7 to TRBJ1-1; possibly TRBD1 for D (5 bases). The germline CDR1 and CDR2 sequences are SSHAT and FNYEAQ (reference sequence). This CDR3 comprises 15 residues. Looking up the rest from reference TRBV7-7 and TRBJ1-1 gives the full variable domain: GAGVSQSPRYKVTKRGQDVTLRCDPISSHATLYWYQQALGQGPEFLTYFNYEAQPDKSGLPSDRFSAERPEGSISTLTIQRTEQRDSAMYRCASSLVFRVYTEAFFGQGTRLTVV.

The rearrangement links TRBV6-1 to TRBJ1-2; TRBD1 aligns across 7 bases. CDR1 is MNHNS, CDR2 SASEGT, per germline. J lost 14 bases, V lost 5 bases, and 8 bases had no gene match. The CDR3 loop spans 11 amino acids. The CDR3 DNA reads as TGTGCCAGCAGTTATTCCGACAGGGAAACCTTC. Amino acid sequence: CASSYSDRETF.